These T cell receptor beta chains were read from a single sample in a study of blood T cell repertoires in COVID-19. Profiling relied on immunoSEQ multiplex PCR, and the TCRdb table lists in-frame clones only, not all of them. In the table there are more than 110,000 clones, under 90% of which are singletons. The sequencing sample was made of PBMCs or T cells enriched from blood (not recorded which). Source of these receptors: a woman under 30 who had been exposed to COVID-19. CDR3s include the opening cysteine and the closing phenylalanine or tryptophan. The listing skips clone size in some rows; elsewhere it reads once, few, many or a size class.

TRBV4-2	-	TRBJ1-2	CASSRQGAEGYTF
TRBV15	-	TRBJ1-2	CATSQGHYGYTF
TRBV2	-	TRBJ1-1	CASSTGTGDTEAFF
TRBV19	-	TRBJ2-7	CATTPRGQGYEQYF
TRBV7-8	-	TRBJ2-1	CASSLNLGDEQFF
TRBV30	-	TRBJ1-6	CAWGPGPLHF
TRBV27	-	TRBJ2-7	CASSSWVGSSYEQYF
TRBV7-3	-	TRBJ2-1	CASSLTRTSGISNEQFF
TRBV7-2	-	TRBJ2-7	CASSLGTRPQGEQYF
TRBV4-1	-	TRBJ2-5	CASSRTSGRETQYF
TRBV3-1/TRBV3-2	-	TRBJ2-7	CASSQYTGFYEQYF
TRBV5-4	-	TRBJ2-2	CASSLSLAGGPANTGELFF
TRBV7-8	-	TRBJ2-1	CASSLKRENRGEQFF
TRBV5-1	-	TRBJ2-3	CASSKGQGPDTQYF
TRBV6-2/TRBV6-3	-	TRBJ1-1	CASSYRGGILTEAFF
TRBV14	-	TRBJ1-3	CASSPQALSGNTIYF
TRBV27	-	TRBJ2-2	CASSLQREHTGELFF
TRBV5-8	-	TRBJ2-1	CASSPGLADDNEQFF
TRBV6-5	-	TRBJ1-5	CASRPGQQVNQPQHF
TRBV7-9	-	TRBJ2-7	CASSLVSGVEQYF
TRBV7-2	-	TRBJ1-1	CASSLALGGEAFF
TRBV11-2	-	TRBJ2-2	CASSLDPGGELFF
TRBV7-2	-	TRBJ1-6	CASGPGGRGSPLHF
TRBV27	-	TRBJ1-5	CASRPRLGGGTQPQHF
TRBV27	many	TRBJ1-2	CASSLFSSANYGYTF
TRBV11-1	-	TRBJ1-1	CASSSGHQNTEAFF
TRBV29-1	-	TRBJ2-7	CSVRTGPYEQYF
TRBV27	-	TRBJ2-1	CASSLSLSGRGQAQFF
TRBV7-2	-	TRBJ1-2	CASSLGGTYGYTF
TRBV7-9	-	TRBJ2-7	CASSPLPEQYF
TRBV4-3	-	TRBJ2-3	CASSQAGIDTDTQYF
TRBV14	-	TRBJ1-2	CASSQGQGAVYGYTF
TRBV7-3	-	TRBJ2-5	CASSLLAEETQYF
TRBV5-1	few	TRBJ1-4	CASSLGQGAANEKLFF
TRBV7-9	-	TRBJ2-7	CASSSQTGGFRADEQYF
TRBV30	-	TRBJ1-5	CAWSRGGSNQPQHF
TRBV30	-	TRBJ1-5	CACMGAGNQPQHF
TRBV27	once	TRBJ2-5	CASSLSTGQGGEYQETQYF
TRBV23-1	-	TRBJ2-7	CASSQSFNYEQYF
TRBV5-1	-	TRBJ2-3	CASSLSSGGTDTQYF
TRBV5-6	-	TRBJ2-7	CASSLQFEGGNEQYF
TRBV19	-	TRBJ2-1	CASSITLAGGSYNEQFF
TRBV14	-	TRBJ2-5	CASSHRGQETQYF
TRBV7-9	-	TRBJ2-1	CASSRSASYNEQFF
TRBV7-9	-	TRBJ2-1	CASSYKLVDEQFF
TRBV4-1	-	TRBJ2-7	CASSQDPPGLAYEQYF
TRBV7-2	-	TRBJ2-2	CASSRVAGAGELFF
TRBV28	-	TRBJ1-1	CASSVGLNTEAFF